The sequence of this T cell receptor (beta chain) was determined in a study of somatic mutations in cytotoxic T cells in rheumatoid arthritis. In the study overall: Certain T-cell populations stained with V beta antibodies were FACS-sorted to nearly 100% purity, and V beta1+ cells were TCRB-sequenced.

Method: immunoSEQ multiplex PCR; TCRdb's copy keeps in-frame clones and lacks some. The sample contains 15,000 to 20,000 clones, roughly 86% of which appear only once. This CDR3 is 18 amino acids long. V gave up 5 bases and J gave up 1 base; unmatched junction bases: 12. From germline, CDR1 is SEHNR and CDR2 FQNEAQ (reference sequence). Concerning this clone: Antigen specificity is unknown.

Study-wide findings and caveats: The largest CD8+ clone made up over 20% of CD8+ cells in 8 of 65 patients. Only rheumatoid arthritis patients, not healthy controls, showed CD8+ clonality increasing with age.

This rearrangement joins TRBV7-9 to TRBJ2-2; 8 bases match TRBD1. The sequenced material came from CD8+ T cells sorted from blood. The receptor was derived from a woman aged 45-65 years with rheumatoid arthritis. The CDR3 coding sequence is TGTGCCAGCAGCCCCTTCCGGCGGGACAGGATGAACACCGGGGAGCTGTTTTTT. Residues: CASSPFRRDRMNTGELFF. The complete variable domain, with remaining parts taken from reference TRBV7-9 and TRBJ2-2, reads DTGVSQNPRHKITKRGQNVTFRCDPISEHNRLYWYRQTLGQGPEFLTYFQNEAQLEKSRLLSDRFSAERPKGSFSTLEIQRTEQGDSAMYLCASSPFRRDRMNTGELFFGEGSRLTVL.